Following are 26 T cell receptor beta chains from one sample sequenced in a study of CD8+ T cells in alopecia areata. Following RNA extraction, reverse transcription yielded cDNA that acted as the sequencing template. Profiled with immunoSEQ multiplex PCR; TCRdb holds only in-frame clones, not every one. The table shows 200,000 or so clones, with 55% to 70% occurring only once. The sample's treatment: oral pan-JAK inhibitor, 5-10 mg twice daily. The specimen comprised CD4+ T cells sorted from blood, sampled at week 24, from a patient treated with tofacitinib. These receptors originate from a human donor with alopecia areata.

V gene TRBV2 combines with J gene TRBJ1-2, with TRBD1 matching 11 bases. The germline gives CDR1 SNHLY, CDR2 FYNNEI. This CDR3 comprises 14 residues. With V trimmed by 5 bases and J by 3 bases, 2 bases remained unmatched. This chain's CDR3 is CASSLGQGDYGYTF. The CDR3 DNA sequence: TGTGCCAGCAGTCTGGGACAGGGGGACTATGGCTACACCTTC.

The rearrangement links TRBV30 to TRBJ1-2; TRBD1 aligns across 9 bases. V trimming: 3 bases; J trimming: 8 bases; junction bases outside the gene matches: 4. Germline V gene sequence: CDR1 GTSNPN, CDR2 SVGIG (reference sequence). CDR3 size: 12 residues. The DNA for the CDR3 is TGTGCCTGGAGGGGACAGGGAGAGGGCTACACCTTC. This translates into CAWRGQGEGYTF.

The chain uses TRBV4-3 and TRBJ2-7, with TRBD2 identical over 8 bases. The CDR3 runs 16 residues. V lost 1 base, J lost 2 bases, and 7 bases stayed unmatched. Germline V gene lookup returns CDR1 LGHNA and CDR2 YSLEER. The CDR3 loop is CASSQGSGGGTYEQYF. DNA for the CDR3: TGCGCCAGCAGCCAAGGGTCGGGCGGGGGGACCTACGAGCAGTACTTC.

This clone was observed a handful of times. The chain is built from TRBV7-9 and TRBJ1-2; D is ambiguous. This CDR3 has 14 amino acids. CDR1 is SEHNR and CDR2 is FQNEAQ in the germline V gene (reference sequence). Trimming cost V 1 base and J 1 base, with 7 bases left between them. CDR3 loop: CASSLVTSNYGYTF. In DNA, the CDR3 is TGTGCCAGCAGCTTAGTCACCAGTAACTATGGCTACACCTTC.

On this clone itself: One junction end disagrees with the germline gene, perhaps due to a read error. CDR3 DNA: TGTGCCAGCAGTTCGGGACTAGCGGGAAACGTTCAGTACTTC. This gives the protein CASSSGLAGNVQYF. V usage is TRBV28 and J usage is TRBJ2-4; TRBD2 matches at 13 bases. CDR1 is MDHEN and CDR2 is SYDVKM in the germline V gene. CDR3 length: 14 amino acids.

The V and J genes are TRBV7-3 and TRBJ1-1; no reliable D call. Trimming stripped 5 bases from V and 0 bases from J, with 7 bases between. The CDR3 extends over 13 amino acids. The germline CDR1 and CDR2 sequences are SGHTA and FQGTGA. The chain's CDR3 is CASSIQMNTEAFF. The CDR3 DNA is TGTGCCAGCAGCATTCAAATGAACACTGAAGCTTTCTTT.

The chain recombines TRBV7-2 with TRBJ1-5, with a possible D match to TRBD1 (5 bases). V shed 3 bases and J shed 2 bases, with 14 bases lying between them. CDR1 and CDR2 from the germline V gene are SGHTA and FQGNSA. The CDR3 sequence is 16 residues long. This chain's CDR3 is CASSFSGARGNQPQHF. CDR3 nucleotides: TGTGCCAGCAGCTTTTCTGGGGCCAGAGGCAATCAGCCCCAGCATTTT. The full variable domain, completed using reference TRBV7-2 and TRBJ1-5, is GAGVSQSPSNKVTEKGKDVELRCDPISGHTALYWYRQSLGQGLEFLIYFQGNSAPDKSGLPSDRFSAERTGGSVSTLTIQRTQQEDSAVYLCASSFSGARGNQPQHFGDGTRLSIL.

The table lists this clone with a count of one. The V and J genes are TRBV2 and TRBJ2-5; D not resolved. Trimming shortened V by 7 bases and J by 1 base, and 10 bases separated the two germline ends. The length of the CDR3 is 13 residues. The V gene's germline CDR1 is SNHLY and CDR2 FYNNEI. The CDR3 sequence is CASNKVAQETQYF. The CDR3 DNA follows: TGTGCCAGCAACAAAGTGGCCCAAGAGACCCAGTACTTC. The variable domain in full, completed from reference TRBV2 and TRBJ2-5, reads EPEVTQTPSHQVTQMGQEVILRCVPISNHLYFYWYRQILGQKVEFLVSFYNNEISEKSEIFDDQFSVERPDGSNFTLKIRSTKLEDSAMYFCASNKVAQETQYFGPGTRLLVL.

The rearrangement links TRBV4-3 to TRBJ1-2; 7 positions agree with TRBD1. V was pared by 1 base and J by 7 bases, with 15 bases of the junction left unmatched. This CDR3 comprises 17 residues. Germline V lookup: CDR1 LGHNA, CDR2 YSLEER. The CDR3 region is CASSQGSLGDRVFGYTF. In DNA form, the CDR3 reads TGCGCCAGCAGCCAAGGGTCTTTAGGAGACAGGGTTTTTGGCTACACCTTC.

In its sample, this clone was seen a few times. The gene calls are TRBV25-1 and TRBJ2-1; the match to TRBD1 covers 11 bases. The CDR3 spans 14 residues. Germline V CDR1 and CDR2: MGHDK, SYGVNS. V shed 8 bases and J 3 bases; nucleotides not matched to a gene: 3. CDR3: CASGGTGGYNEQFF. The CDR3 nucleotides read TGTGCCAGCGGCGGGACAGGGGGCTACAATGAGCAGTTCTTC.

This clone appeared a few times. The genes are TRBV20-1 and TRBJ2-5; possibly TRBD2 for D (5 bases). The V gene's germline CDR1 is DFQATT and CDR2 SNEGSKA (reference sequence). The ends were cut back, 6 bases at V and 5 bases at J, with 10 bases in the middle. The CDR3 covers 11 residues. The DNA of the CDR3 is TGCAGTGCCTTCACTAGGGAGACCCAGTACTTC. Residues: CSAFTRETQYF.

The chain employs TRBV4-3 and TRBJ2-5, with 7 nucleotides matching TRBD1. CDR1 and CDR2 (germline): LGHNA, YSLEER. The CDR3 runs 15 residues. Trimming cost V 0 bases and J 5 bases; bases outside gene matches: 6. CDR3 amino acids: CASSQDKGAYETQYF. DNA for the CDR3: TGCGCCAGCAGCCAAGATAAGGGGGCCTATGAGACCCAGTACTTC.

The J gene is TRBJ1-4, the V gene TRBV5-1, with TRBD1 as a possible D gene (6 bases). Germline CDR1 reads SGHRS; CDR2 reads YFSETQ. The CDR3 has 16 amino acids. V lost 1 base and J 0 bases, leaving 10 bases between the germline ends. CDR3 nucleotides: TGCGCCAGCAGCTTGAACAGGGATTCAACTAATGAAAAACTGTTTTTT. Translation gives CASSLNRDSTNEKLFF. Supplemented by reference TRBV5-1 and TRBJ1-4, the full variable domain reads KAGVTQTPRYLIKTRGQQVTLSCSPISGHRSVSWYQQTPGQGLQFLFEYFSETQRNKGNFPGRFSGRQFSNSRSEMNVSTLELGDSALYLCASSLNRDSTNEKLFFGSGTQLSVL.

A few counts support this clone. The rearrangement joins TRBV7-2 to TRBJ1-6; D uncertain. V lost 3 bases to trimming and J lost 8 bases, with 14 bases between them. Germline CDR1 reads SGHTA; CDR2 reads FQGNSA. This CDR3 has 15 residues. This CDR3 reads CASSFGISGDSPLHF. CDR3 coding DNA: TGTGCCAGCAGCTTCGGGATAAGTGGCGATTCACCCCTCCACTTT.

CDR3 DNA sequence: TGCGCCAGCAGCTCCACTAGTCATGAGCAGTTCTTC. It translates to CASSSTSHEQFF. This chain joins TRBV5-1 and TRBJ2-1; tentatively, D is TRBD2 (5 bases). Germline lookup yields CDR1 SGHRS and CDR2 YFSETQ. This CDR3 spans 12 amino acids. V dropped 3 bases and J dropped 8 bases, with 9 bases sitting between them.

The V gene is TRBV7-2, the J gene TRBJ2-7; D might be TRBD2 (6 bases). Germline V CDR1 and CDR2: SGHTA, FQGNSA. V was trimmed by 5 bases and J by 0 bases, leaving 17 bases between them. The CDR3 covers 16 residues. CDR3 DNA sequence: TGTGCCAGCAGCGAAGGCTGGGCGGGGCGCTCCTACGAGCAGTACTTC. It yields the protein CASSEGWAGRSYEQYF.

Here the CDR3 DNA reads TGTGCCAGCAGCTTAGAACTCGTAACTTTAGGCTATGGCTACACCTTC. Translating it yields CASSLELVTLGYGYTF. The genes are TRBV7-9 and TRBJ1-2; D is undetermined. V was shortened by 1 base and J by 4 bases, with 16 bases between the two germline ends. The CDR3 length is 16 residues. Germline CDR1 is SEHNR and CDR2 is FQNEAQ (reference sequence). The variable domain in full, completed from reference TRBV7-9 and TRBJ1-2, reads DTGVSQNPRHKITKRGQNVTFRCDPISEHNRLYWYRQTLGQGPEFLTYFQNEAQLEKSRLLSDRFSAERPKGSFSTLEIQRTEQGDSAMYLCASSLELVTLGYGYTFGSGTRLTVV.

The chain combines TRBV29-1 with TRBJ2-3; TRBD2 matches 9 bases. The germline CDR1 and CDR2 sequences are SQVTM and ANQGSEA. With V trimmed by 8 bases and J by 10 bases, 10 bases remained unmatched. The CDR3 runs to 12 residues. The CDR3 coding sequence is TGCAGCACAAGGACTAGCGCGAATCCGCAGTATTTT. Protein: CSTRTSANPQYF.

This clone was counted a few times. The V and J genes are TRBV5-1 and TRBJ2-5; D is possibly TRBD1 or TRBD2 (5 bases each). The germline V and J ends were trimmed by 2 bases and 2 bases, with 10 bases remaining between them. The CDR3 is 14 amino acids. The germline V gene has CDR1 SGHRS and CDR2 YFSETQ. The CDR3 spells CASSFGTGQETQYF. The CDR3 DNA reads as TGCGCCAGCAGCTTTGGGACGGGACAAGAGACCCAGTACTTC.

This sequence joins TRBV7-9 and TRBJ2-5; unclear D gene. CDR3 length: 11 residues. CDR1 and CDR2 from the germline V gene are SEHNR and FQNEAQ (reference sequence). V shed 1 base and J shed 7 bases, with 4 bases lying between them. CDR3 coding DNA: TGTGCCAGCAGCTTAGAGGCGACCCAGTACTTC. Its protein product is CASSLEATQYF.

This clone was counted between two and nine times. This chain links TRBV19 with TRBJ2-1; TRBD1 or TRBD2 may be the D gene (5 bases each). This CDR3 has 16 amino acids. V dropped 3 bases and J dropped 5 bases, with 17 bases sitting between them. Germline values: CDR1 LNHDA, CDR2 SQIVND (reference sequence). The CDR3 here is CASSMSQGRKNNEQFF. The DNA of the CDR3 is TGTGCCAGTAGTATGAGCCAGGGACGGAAAAACAATGAGCAGTTCTTC.

V and J are TRBV7-9 and TRBJ2-6; D might be TRBD1 (6 bases). Germline V CDR1 and CDR2: SEHNR, FQNEAQ (reference sequence). V lost 4 bases to trimming and J lost 3 bases, with 10 bases between them. The CDR3 extends over 15 amino acids. The CDR3 sequence: CASSSTGFGANVLTF. The CDR3 DNA sequence: TGTGCCAGCAGCTCTACAGGGTTTGGGGCCAACGTCCTGACTTTC.

The chain links TRBV5-4 to TRBJ2-7; 9 positions match TRBD1. CDR3 length: 14 amino acids. With V trimmed by 4 bases and J by 2 bases, 4 bases remained unmatched. Per the germline V gene, CDR1 is SGHNT and CDR2 is YYREEE (reference sequence). This CDR3 reads CASSGGTGPYEQYF. The CDR3, as DNA: TGTGCCAGCAGCGGGGGGACAGGGCCCTACGAGCAGTACTTC.

The chain carries TRBV19 and TRBJ2-1; TRBD2 matches at 10 bases. The CDR3 runs 14 residues. The V gene end was trimmed by 3 bases and the J gene end by 8 bases; junction bases not matched to a gene: 4. CDR1 LNHDA and CDR2 SQIVND come from the germline V gene (reference sequence). The CDR3 DNA reads TGTGCCAGTAGTATGCTAGCGGGAGTATATGAGCAGTTCTTC. Translating it yields CASSMLAGVYEQFF.

The CDR3 DNA follows: TGTGCCAGCAGTTACAAGCCAATGAACACTGAAGCTTTCTTT. Translation: CASSYKPMNTEAFF. The chain combines TRBV6-6 with TRBJ1-1; no clear D gene. The CDR3 extends over 14 amino acids. Germline loops: CDR1 MNHNY, CDR2 SVGAGI (reference sequence). Trimming pared 2 bases from V and 0 bases from J, leaving 7 bases between.

V is TRBV20-1 and J is TRBJ2-7, with no clear D. V gave up 4 bases and J gave up 2 bases, with 6 bases separating them. This CDR3 is 11 amino acids long. CDR1 DFQATT and CDR2 SNEGSKA come from the germline V gene (reference sequence). CDR3 protein: CSATQAYEQYF. The DNA of the CDR3 is TGCAGTGCTACTCAAGCCTACGAGCAGTACTTC.